The source of this TCR beta chain is a study of blood T cell repertoires in COVID-19. Across the study: Sites in the United States, Italy and Spain provided acute and convalescent COVID-19 samples.

The CDR3 consists of 13 residues. Germline V gives CDR1 MDHEN, CDR2 SYDVKM. The trim removed 6 bases at V and 3 bases at J, leaving 5 bases unmatched. Source study methods: Amplifying reference gene primers gave estimates of nucleated cell counts. Data came from immunoSEQ multiplex PCR; TCRdb stores just in-frame clones and leaves some out. The D gene and trimming were derived from the DNA, and the V and J assignments and clone size from that table. This sample has a few hundred thousand clones; less than 85% occur once, and the top ten carry about 2.7%. The chain links TRBV28 to TRBJ2-7; TRBD1 matches 7 bases. The origin of this receptor is a woman between 50 and 59 years old who had recovered from COVID-19. Sequencing was performed on PBMCs or T cells enriched from blood (not recorded which). The CDR3 region is CASREAGGYEQYF. The CDR3 DNA follows: TGTGCCAGCAGGGAGGCAGGGGGCTACGAGCAGTACTTC.